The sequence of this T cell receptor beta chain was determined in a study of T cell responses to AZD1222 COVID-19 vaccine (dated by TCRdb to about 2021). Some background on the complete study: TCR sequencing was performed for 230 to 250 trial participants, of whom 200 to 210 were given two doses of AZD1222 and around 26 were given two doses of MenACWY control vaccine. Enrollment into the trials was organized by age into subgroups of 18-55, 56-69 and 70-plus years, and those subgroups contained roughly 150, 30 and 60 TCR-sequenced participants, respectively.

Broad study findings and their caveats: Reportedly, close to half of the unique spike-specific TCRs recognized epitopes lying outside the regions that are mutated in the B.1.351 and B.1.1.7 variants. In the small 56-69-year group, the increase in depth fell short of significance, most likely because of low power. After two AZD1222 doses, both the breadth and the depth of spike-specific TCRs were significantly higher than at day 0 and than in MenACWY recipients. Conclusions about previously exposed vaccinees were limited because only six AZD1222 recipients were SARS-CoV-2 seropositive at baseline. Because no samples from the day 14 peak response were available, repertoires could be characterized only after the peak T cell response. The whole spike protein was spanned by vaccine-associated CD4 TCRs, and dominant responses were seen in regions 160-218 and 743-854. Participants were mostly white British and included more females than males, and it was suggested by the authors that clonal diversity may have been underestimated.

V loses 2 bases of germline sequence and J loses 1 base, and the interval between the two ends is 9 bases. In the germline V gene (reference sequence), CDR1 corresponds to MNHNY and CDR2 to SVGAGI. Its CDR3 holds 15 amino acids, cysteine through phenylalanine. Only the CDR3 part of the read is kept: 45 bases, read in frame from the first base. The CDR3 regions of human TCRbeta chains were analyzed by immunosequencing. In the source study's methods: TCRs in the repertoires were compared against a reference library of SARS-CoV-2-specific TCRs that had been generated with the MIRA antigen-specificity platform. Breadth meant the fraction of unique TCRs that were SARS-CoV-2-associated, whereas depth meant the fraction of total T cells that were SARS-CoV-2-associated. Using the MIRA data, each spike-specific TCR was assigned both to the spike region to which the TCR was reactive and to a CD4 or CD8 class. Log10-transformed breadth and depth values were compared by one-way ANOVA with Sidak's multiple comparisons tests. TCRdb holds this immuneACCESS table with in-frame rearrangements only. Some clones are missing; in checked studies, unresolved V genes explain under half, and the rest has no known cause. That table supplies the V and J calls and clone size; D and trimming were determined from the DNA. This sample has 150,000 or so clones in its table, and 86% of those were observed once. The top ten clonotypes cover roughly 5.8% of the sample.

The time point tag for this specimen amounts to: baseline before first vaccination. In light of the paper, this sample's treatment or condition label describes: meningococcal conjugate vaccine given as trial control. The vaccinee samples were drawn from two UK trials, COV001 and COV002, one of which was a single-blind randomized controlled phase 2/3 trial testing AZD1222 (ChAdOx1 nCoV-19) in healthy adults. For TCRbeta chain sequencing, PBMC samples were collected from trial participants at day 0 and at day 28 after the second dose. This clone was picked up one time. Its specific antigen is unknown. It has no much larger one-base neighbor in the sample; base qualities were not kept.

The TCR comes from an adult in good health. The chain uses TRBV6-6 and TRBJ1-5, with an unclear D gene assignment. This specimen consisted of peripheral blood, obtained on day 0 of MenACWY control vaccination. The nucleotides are TGTGCCAGCAGTTACACTCCGTCGAGCAATCAGCCCCAGCATTTT. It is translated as CASSYTPSSNQPQHF.